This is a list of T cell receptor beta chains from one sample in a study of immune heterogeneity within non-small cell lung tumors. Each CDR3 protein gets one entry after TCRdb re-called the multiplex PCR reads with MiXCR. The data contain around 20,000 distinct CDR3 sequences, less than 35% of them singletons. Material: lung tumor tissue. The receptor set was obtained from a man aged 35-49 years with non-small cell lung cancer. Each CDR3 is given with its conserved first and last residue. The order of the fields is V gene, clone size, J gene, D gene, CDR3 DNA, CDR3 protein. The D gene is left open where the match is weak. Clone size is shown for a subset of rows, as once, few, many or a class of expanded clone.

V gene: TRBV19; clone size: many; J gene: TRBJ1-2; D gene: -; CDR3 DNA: TGTGCCAGTAGTAAGGGATTTGGCTACACCTTC; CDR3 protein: CASSKGFGYTF
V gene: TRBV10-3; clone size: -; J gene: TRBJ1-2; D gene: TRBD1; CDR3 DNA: TGTGCCATCAGTGAGTCATCAAGACAGGGACGATTTTATGGCTACACCTTC; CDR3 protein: CAISESSRQGRFYGYTF
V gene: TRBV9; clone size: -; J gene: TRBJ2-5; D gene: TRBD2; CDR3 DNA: TGTGCCAGCAGCGCTTACGGGAGGTATCAGGAGACCCAGTACTTC; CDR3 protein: CASSAYGRYQETQYF
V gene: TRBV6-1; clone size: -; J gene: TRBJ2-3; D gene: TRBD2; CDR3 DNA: TGTGCCAGCACCAAGGGAGCGGGAGTTGGAGATACGCAGTATTTT; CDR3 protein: CASTKGAGVGDTQYF
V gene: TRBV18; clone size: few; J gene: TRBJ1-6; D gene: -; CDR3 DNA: TGTGCCAGCTCACCCAACCAGGGAAATAATTCACCCCTCCACTTT; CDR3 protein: CASSPNQGNNSPLHF
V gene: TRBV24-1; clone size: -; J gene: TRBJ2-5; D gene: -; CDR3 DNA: TGTGCCACCAGTGATGCCCGGGGTTTCCGTGAGACCCAGTACTTC; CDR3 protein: CATSDARGFRETQYF
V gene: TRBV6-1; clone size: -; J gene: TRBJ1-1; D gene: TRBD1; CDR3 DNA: TGTGCCAGCAGTGAAGACAGGGGGGACATTGAAGCTTTCTTT; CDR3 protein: CASSEDRGDIEAFF
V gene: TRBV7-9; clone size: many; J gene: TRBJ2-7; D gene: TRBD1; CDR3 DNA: TGTGCCAGCAGCCCGGGACAGGGGGCCTACGAGCAGTACTTC; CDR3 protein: CASSPGQGAYEQYF
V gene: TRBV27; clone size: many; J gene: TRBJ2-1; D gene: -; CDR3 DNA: TGTGCCAGCAAGGGGGGGGTTTTGGCGGCAATGGAGCAGTTCTTC; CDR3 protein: CASKGGVLAAMEQFF
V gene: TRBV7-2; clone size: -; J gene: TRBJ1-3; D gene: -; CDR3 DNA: TGTGCCAGCAGCATCGACAGGTCTGGAAACACCATATATTTT; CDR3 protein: CASSIDRSGNTIYF
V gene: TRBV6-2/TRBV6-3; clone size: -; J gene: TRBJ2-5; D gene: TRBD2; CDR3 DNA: TGTGCCACCCGAGGACTAGCGGCACAAGAGACCCAGTACTTC; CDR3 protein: CATRGLAAQETQYF
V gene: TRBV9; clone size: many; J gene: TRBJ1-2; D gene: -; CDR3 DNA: TGTGCCAGCAGCGTAGACCCCGACTATGGCTACACCTTC; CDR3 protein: CASSVDPDYGYTF
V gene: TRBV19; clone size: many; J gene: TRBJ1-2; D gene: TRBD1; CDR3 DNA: TGTGCCAGTGGAGACAGGGCCCTCTATGGCTACACCTTC; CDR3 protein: CASGDRALYGYTF
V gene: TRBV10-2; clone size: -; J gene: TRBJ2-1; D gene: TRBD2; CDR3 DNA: TGCGCCACTAGCGGCTACAATGAGCAGTTCTTC; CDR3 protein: CATSGYNEQFF
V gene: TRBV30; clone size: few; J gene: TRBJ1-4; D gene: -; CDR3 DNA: TGTGCCTTGAACGGTAATGAAAAACTGTTTTTT; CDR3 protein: CALNGNEKLFF
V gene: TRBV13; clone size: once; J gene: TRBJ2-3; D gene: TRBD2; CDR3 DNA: TGTTCCAGCAGCTCACGACTAGCGGGTCCTAGCACAGATACGCAGTATTTT; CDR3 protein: CSSSSRLAGPSTDTQYF
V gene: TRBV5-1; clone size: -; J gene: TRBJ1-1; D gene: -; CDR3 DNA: TGCGCCAGCAGCTTTGACGGGCAGGGGACTGAAGCTTTCTTT; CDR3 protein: CASSFDGQGTEAFF
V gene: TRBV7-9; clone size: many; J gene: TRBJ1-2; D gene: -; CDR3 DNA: TGTGTCCTGGAGGGAGGAGGGGGCTACACCTTC; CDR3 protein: CVLEGGGGYTF
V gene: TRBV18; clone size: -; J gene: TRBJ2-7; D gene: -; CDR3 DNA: TGTGCCAGCTCACCCCCCGGCGGCGCCGGACTCGAGCAGTACTTC; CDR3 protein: CASSPPGGAGLEQYF
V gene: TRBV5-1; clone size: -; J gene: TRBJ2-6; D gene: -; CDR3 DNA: TGCGCCAGCAGCTTGCAACCTCGGGCCAACGTCCTGACTTTC; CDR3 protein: CASSLQPRANVLTF
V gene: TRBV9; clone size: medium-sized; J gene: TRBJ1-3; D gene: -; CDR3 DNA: TGTGCCAGCAGCCCGACTGGAAACACCATATATTTT; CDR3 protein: CASSPTGNTIYF
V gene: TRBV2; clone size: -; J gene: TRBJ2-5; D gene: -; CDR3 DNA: TGTGCCAGCAGTGAAGAAGGGGCGGTAGAGACCCAGTACTTC; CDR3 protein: CASSEEGAVETQYF
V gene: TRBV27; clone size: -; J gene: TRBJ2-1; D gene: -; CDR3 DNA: TGTGTCAGCAGTTTAGGACTCCTCCATTACGATGAGCAGTTCTTC; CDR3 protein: CVSSLGLLHYDEQFF
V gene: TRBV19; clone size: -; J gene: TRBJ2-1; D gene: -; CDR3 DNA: TGTGCCAGTGGCCGCCGCGGGACCCAAAGCTCCTACAATGAGCAGTTCTTC; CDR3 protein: CASGRRGTQSSYNEQFF
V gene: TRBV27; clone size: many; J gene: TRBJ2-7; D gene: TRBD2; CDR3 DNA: TGTGCCAGCACCCAGACTAGCGGGAGGACCTACGAGCAGTACTTC; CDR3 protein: CASTQTSGRTYEQYF
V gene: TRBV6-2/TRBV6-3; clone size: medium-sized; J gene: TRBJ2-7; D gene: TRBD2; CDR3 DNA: TGTGCCAGCAGTTATGCGGGAGGGGACTACGAGCAGTACTTC; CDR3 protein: CASSYAGGDYEQYF
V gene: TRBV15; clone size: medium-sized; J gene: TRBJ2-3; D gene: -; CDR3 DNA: TGTGCCACCAGCGAGCGGGCGTGGGAACGCACAGATACGCAGTATTTT; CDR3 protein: CATSERAWERTDTQYF
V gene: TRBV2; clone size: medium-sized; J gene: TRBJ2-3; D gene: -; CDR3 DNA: TGTGCCAGCAGTGAAGCCTATAGCGGAACTAGCACAGATACGCAGTATTTT; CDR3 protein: CASSEAYSGTSTDTQYF
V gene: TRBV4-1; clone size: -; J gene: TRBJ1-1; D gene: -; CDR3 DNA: TGCGCCAGCAGCCCTATGGCCAGGTCTGAAGCTTTCTTT; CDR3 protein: CASSPMARSEAFF
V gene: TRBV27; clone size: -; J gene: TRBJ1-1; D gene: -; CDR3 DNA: TGTGCCAGCAGTTTAGAATGGGGTAACACTGAAGCTTTCTTT; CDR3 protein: CASSLEWGNTEAFF
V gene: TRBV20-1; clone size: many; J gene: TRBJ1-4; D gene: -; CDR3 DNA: TGCAGTGCTAGCCGATCGGACAATGATGAAAAACTGTTTTTT; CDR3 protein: CSASRSDNDEKLFF
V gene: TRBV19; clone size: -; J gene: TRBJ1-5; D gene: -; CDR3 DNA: TGTGCCAGTACTGAGGCCCCCTATCAGCCCCAGCATTTT; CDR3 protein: CASTEAPYQPQHF
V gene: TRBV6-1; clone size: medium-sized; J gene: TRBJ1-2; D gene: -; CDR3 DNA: TGTGCCAGCAGCCGGGACCGTGACTATGGCTACACCTTC; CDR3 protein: CASSRDRDYGYTF
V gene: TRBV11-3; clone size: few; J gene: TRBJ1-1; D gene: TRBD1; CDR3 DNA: TGTGCCAGCAGCGCAAGGGGGCTAGGTGAAGCTTTCTTT; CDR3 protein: CASSARGLGEAFF
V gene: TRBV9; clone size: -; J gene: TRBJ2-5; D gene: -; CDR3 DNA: TGTGCCAGCAGCGTCTCTGTTCGTGACAGTAGTCGAGAGACCCAGTACTTC; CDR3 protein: CASSVSVRDSSRETQYF
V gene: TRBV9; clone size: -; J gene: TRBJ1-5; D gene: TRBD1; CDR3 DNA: TGTGCCAGCAGCGTAGAGGGGACAGGGCCCCAGCATTTT; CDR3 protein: CASSVEGTGPQHF
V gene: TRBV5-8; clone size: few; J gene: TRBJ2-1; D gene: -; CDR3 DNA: TGTGCCAGCAGCGTCCGATGGCGGCCCGCCTCCTACAATGAGCAGTTCTTC; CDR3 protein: CASSVRWRPASYNEQFF
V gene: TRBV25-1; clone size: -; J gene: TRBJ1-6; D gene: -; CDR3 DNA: TGTGCCAGAAGCCGGGACACGCATAATTCACCCCTCCACTTT; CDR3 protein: CARSRDTHNSPLHF
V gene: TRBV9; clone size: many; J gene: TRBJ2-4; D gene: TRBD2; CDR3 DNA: TGTGCCAGCAGCCCCGGGGGGGGAGTTTTGGCCAAAAACATTCAGTACTTC; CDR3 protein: CASSPGGGVLAKNIQYF
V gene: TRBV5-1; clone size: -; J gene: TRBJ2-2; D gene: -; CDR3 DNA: TGCGCCAGCAGCTTGCCCAGCGGATCCGGGGAGCTGTTTTTT; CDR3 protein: CASSLPSGSGELFF
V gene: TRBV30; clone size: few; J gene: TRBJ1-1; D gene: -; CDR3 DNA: TGTGCCTGGAGTAGTGATCTGAACACTGAAGCTTTCTTT; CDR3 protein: CAWSSDLNTEAFF
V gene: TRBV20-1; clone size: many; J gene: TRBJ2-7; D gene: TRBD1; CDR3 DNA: TGCAGTGCTAGGGGACAGGGGGCTTACGAGCAGTACTTC; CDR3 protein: CSARGQGAYEQYF
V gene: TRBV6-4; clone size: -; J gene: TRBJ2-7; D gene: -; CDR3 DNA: TGTGCCCGCCGTCCGTGGGGGGGGGGCCCCTACGAGCAGTACTTC; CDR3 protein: CARRPWGGGPYEQYF
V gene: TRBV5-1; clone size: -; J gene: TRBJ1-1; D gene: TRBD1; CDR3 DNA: TGCGCCAGCAGCCAAGGAACAGGGGTGGAAGAAGCTTTCTTT; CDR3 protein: CASSQGTGVEEAFF
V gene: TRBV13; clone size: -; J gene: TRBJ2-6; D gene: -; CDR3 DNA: TGTGCCAGCAGCAATCCCTCTGGGGCCAACGTCCTGACTTTC; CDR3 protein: CASSNPSGANVLTF
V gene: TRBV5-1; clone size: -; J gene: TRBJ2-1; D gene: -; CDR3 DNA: TGCGCCAGCAGCGGGAATTGGAATGAGCAGTTCTTC; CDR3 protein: CASSGNWNEQFF
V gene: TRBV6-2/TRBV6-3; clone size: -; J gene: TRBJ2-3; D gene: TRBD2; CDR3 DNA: TGTGCCAGCAGTTACTCAGGAGCGGGAGGAACGTTAGATACGCAGTATTTT; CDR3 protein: CASSYSGAGGTLDTQYF
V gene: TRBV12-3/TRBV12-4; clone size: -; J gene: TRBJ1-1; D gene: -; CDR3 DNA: TGTGCCAGCAAAAACAGGGAGAACACTGAAGCTTTCTTT; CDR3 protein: CASKNRENTEAFF
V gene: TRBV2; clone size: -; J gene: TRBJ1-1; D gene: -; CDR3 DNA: TGTGCCACCAGGAGGGGGGCCACCACTGAAGCTTTCTTT; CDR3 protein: CATRRGATTEAFF
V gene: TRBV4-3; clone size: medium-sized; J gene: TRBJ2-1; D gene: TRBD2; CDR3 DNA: TGCGCCAGCAGCCAAGTACACCGAATAGCGGGAGCCTACAATGAGCAGTTCTTC; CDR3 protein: CASSQVHRIAGAYNEQFF
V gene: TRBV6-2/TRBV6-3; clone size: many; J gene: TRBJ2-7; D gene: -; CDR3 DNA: TGTGCCAGCAGTTCACGGGCTCCCTACGAGCAGTACTTC; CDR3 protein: CASSSRAPYEQYF
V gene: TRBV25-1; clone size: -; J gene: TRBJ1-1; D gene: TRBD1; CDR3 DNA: TGTGCCAGCAGTGAACCAGGGACAGGGCGGAAAGCTTTCTTT; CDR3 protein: CASSEPGTGRKAFF
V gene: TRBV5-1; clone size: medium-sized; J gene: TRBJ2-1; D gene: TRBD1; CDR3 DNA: TGCGCCAGCAGCCCACCTGAGATGACAGGGCGCAATGAGCAGTTCTTC; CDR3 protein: CASSPPEMTGRNEQFF
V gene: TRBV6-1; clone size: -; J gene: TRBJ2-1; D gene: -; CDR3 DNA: TGTGCCAGCAGTGGGGCAGCCTCGAGCTCCTACAATGAGCAGTTATTC; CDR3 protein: CASSGAASSSYNEQLF
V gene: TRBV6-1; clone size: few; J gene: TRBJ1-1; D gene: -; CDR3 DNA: TGTGCCAGCAGTCGATTGGACACTGAAGCTTTCTTT; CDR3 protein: CASSRLDTEAFF